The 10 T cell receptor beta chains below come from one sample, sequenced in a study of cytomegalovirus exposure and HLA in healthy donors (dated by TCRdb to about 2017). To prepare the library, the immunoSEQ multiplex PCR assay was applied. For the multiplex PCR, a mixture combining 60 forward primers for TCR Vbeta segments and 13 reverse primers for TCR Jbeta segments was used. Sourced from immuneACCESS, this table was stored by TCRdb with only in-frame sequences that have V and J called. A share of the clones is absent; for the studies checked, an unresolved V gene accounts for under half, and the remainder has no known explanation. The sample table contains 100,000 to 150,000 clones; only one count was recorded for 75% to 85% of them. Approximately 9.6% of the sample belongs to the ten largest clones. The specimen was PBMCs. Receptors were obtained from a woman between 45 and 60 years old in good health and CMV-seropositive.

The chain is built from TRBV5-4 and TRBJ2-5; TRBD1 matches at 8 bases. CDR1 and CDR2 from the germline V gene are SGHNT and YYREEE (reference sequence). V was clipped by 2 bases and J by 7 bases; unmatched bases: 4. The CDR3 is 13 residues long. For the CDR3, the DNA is TGTGCCAGCAGCTTCGGCGGACAGGGGACCCAGTACTTC. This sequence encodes CASSFGGQGTQYF.

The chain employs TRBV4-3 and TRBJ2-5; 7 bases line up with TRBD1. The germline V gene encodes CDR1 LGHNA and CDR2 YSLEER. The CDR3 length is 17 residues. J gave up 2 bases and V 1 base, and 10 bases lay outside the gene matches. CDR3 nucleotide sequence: TGCGCCAGCAGCCAAGGGCCCTGGGACAGCTCGCAAGAGACCCAGTACTTC. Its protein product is CASSQGPWDSSQETQYF.

CDR3 sequence reads: CATHLSNTDTQYF. The CDR3 region has the DNA TGTGCCACCCACCTTAGCAACACAGATACGCAGTATTTT. V is TRBV28 and J is TRBJ2-3; D uncertain. CDR1 and CDR2 from the germline V gene are MDHEN and SYDVKM. Deletions cut 10 bases from V and 2 bases from J, with 13 bases between. CDR3 length: 13 amino acids.

For the CDR3, the DNA is TGCGCCAGCAGCCAACCTCCGGGACAGGGGCTAAATGAGCAGTTCTTC. Translation: CASSQPPGQGLNEQFF. The chain has TRBV4-1 and TRBJ2-1, with 10 bases aligning to TRBD1. The CDR3 is made up of 16 amino acids. Germline V lookup: CDR1 MGHRA, CDR2 YSYEKL. The J segment lost 7 bases and the V segment lost 2 bases, leaving 8 bases of the junction unmatched.

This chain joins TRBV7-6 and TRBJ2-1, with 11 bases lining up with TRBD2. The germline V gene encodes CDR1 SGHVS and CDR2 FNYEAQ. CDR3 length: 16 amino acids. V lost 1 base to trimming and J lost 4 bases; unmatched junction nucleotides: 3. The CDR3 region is CASSLGLAGGYNEQFF. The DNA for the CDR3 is TGTGCCAGCAGCTTAGGGTTAGCGGGAGGGTACAATGAGCAGTTCTTC.

This CDR3 reads CASSPEGGGYEQYF. As DNA, the CDR3 is TGTGCCAGCTCACCGGAGGGTGGAGGCTACGAGCAGTACTTC. This rearrangement joins TRBV18 to TRBJ2-7; TRBD2 might be the D (6 bases). The germline gives CDR1 KGHSH, CDR2 LQKENI. With 3 bases removed from V and 3 bases from J, the gap between germline ends came to 12 bases. The CDR3 has 14 amino acids.

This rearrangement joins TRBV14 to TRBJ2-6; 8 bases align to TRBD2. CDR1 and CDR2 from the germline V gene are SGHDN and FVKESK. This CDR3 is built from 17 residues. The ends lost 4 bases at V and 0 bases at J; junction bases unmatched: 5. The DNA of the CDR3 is TGTGCCAGCAGCCTAGCGGGGAGGATCTCTGGGGCCAACGTCCTGACTTTC. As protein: CASSLAGRISGANVLTF.

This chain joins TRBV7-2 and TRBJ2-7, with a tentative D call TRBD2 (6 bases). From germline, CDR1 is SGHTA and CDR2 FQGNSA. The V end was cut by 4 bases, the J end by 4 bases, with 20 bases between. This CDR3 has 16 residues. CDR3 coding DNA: TGTGCCAGCAGCTCTGTCCTAGCGCGAGGGGATTACGAGCAGTACTTC. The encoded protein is CASSSVLARGDYEQYF.

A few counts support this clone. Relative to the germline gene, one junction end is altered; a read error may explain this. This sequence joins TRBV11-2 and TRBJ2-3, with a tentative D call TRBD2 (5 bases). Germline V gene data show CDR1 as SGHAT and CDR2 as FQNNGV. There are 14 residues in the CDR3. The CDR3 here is CASTLRAVTDTQYF. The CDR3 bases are TGTGCCAGCACCTTAAGAGCGGTTACAGATACGCAGTATTTT.

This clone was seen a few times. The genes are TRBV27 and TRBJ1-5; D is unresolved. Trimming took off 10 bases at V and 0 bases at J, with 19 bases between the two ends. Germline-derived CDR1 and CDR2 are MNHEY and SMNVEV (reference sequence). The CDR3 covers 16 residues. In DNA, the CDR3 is TGTGCCAACCCCGGAACCGGGGAGCATAGCAATCAGCCCCAGCATTTT. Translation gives CANPGTGEHSNQPQHF.